The present T cell receptor beta chain was sequenced within a study of T cell responses to AZD1222 COVID-19 vaccine. Findings of the study overall: Clonal diversity may have been underestimated, and the donors were mostly white British, with more females than males. Rises in breadth and depth of Spike-specific TCRs came after two AZD1222 doses.

Only in-frame clones appear in the TCRdb table, and some are missing; sequencing was by immunoSEQ multiplex PCR. The sample shows around 6,100 clones, 87% of them seen only once. V was trimmed by 3 bases and J by 4 bases, leaving 16 bases between them. Germline CDR1 MDHEN, CDR2 SYDVKM. The CDR3 is 16 residues long. On this clone: Its antigen is as yet unknown.

This sample comprised peripheral blood, obtained 28 days after the second AZD1222 dose. V is TRBV28 and J is TRBJ1-5; D is possibly TRBD1 (6 bases). This TCR was sampled from an adult who received the AZD1222 COVID-19 vaccine. This CDR3 is CASSFPDSTMNQPQHF. Written as DNA, the CDR3 is TGTGCCAGCAGTTTCCCGGACAGCACGATGAATCAGCCCCAGCATTTT.